This TCR beta chain was sequenced in a study of post-analysis software for immune sequencing data. Notes on the study in general: Controls showed significantly higher normalized Chao1 diversity than did multiple sclerosis patients. There were five TRBV segments more frequent in patients than controls, and TRBV5-6, TRBV5-1 and TRBV20-1 were among them.

To note about this clonotype: What it recognizes is unknown.

Every TCR beta cDNA library bore unique molecular identifiers. Via MiXCR, TCRdb re-called the PCR reads, giving one row per CDR3 protein. The table has fewer than 600,000 distinct CDR3 sequences, around 40% seen once; the top ten hold around 10%. The CDR3 is 13 residues long. Germline CDR1 is DFQATT and CDR2 is SNEGSKA (reference sequence). The V gene end was trimmed by 5 bases and the J gene end by 7 bases; junction bases not matched to a gene: 11. This TCR derives from a girl aged 5 to 17 with multiple sclerosis. Sequenced: blood. This rearrangement joins TRBV20-1 to TRBJ2-7; TRBD1 agrees at 7 bases. The CDR3 sequence is CSAPLTGRLEQYF. As DNA, the CDR3 is TGCAGTGCTCCGCTGACAGGGCGGCTGGAGCAGTACTTC.